The clone carrying this T cell receptor (beta chain) occurred once. The CDR3 is 17 residues long. Germline lookup yields CDR1 SGHAT and CDR2 FQNNGV. The trim removed 5 bases at V and 1 base at J, leaving 8 bases unmatched. Produced via immunoSEQ multiplex PCR; TCRdb's table is partial and in-frame only. The sample lists around 200,000 clones; roughly 94% were seen once. The data originate from a study of control samples from healthy donors and cancer patients. The sequence was collected from a man aged 45-60 years in good health. The chain couples TRBV11-2 to TRBJ2-5, with 12 bases lining up with TRBD2. Sequenced: blood. CDR3 coding DNA: TGTGCCAGCAGCCTAGGGCCTAGCGGGGGGGCCCAAGAGACCCAGTACTTC. Translating it yields CASSLGPSGGAQETQYF.